These T cell receptor beta chains were read from a single sample in a study of CD8 T cells in Susac syndrome. TCRdb re-called the immunoSEQ multiplex PCR reads through MiXCR, storing one row per CDR3 protein. The table has over 150,000 distinct CDR3 sequences, about 96% seen once. The sequenced material came from CD4+ T cells from PBMCs. These receptor sequences come from a human donor with Susac syndrome. The CDR3 runs from the conserved cysteine through the conserved F or W. The D gene is left open where the match is weak. The size entry is marked missing in some rows and otherwise reads once, few, many or a size class.

V gene	J gene	D gene	clone size	CDR3 length	CDR3 protein	CDR3 DNA
TRBV7-2	TRBJ2-5	TRBD2	.	18	CASSWGLAGGRGQETQYF	TGTGCCAGCAGCTGGGGGCTAGCGGGAGGTAGGGGCCAAGAGACCCAGTACTTC
TRBV24-1	TRBJ2-1	TRBD1	.	14	CATSGTGALNEQFF	TGTGCCACCTCCGGGACAGGGGCCCTCAATGAGCAGTTCTTC
TRBV30	TRBJ2-7	.	.	13	CAWSARDGAEQYF	TGTGCCTGGAGTGCCCGGGATGGCGCCGAGCAGTACTTC
TRBV20-1	TRBJ1-5	TRBD1	.	16	CSATPADRGSNQPQHF	TGCAGTGCCACCCCGGCCGACAGGGGTAGCAATCAGCCCCAGCATTTT
TRBV5-1	TRBJ2-7	TRBD1	.	15	CASSSTGADKFEQYF	TGCGCCAGCAGCTCGACAGGGGCTGACAAGTTCGAGCAGTACTTC
TRBV5-4	TRBJ1-1	TRBD1	.	13	CASSFGQEREAFF	TGTGCCAGCAGCTTTGGACAGGAACGTGAAGCTTTCTTT
TRBV29-1	TRBJ1-1	.	.	15	CSVEVQTVKNTEAFF	TGCAGCGTTGAGGTACAGACAGTTAAGAACACTGAAGCTTTCTTT
TRBV20-1	TRBJ2-7	.	.	11	CSARLGSEQYF	TGCAGTGCTAGACTAGGTTCCGAGCAGTACTTC
TRBV12-3/TRBV12-4	TRBJ1-5	.	.	15	CASSSEGTSNQPQHF	TGTGCCAGCAGTTCCGAGGGAACAAGCAATCAGCCCCAGCATTTT
TRBV29-1	TRBJ1-2	.	.	12	CSVEEVNYGYTF	TGCAGCGTCGAGGAAGTGAACTATGGCTACACCTTC
TRBV28	TRBJ1-5	.	.	13	CASSLGLSQPQHF	TGTGCCAGCAGTTTAGGGTTGAGTCAGCCCCAGCATTTT
TRBV7-3	TRBJ2-5	.	.	13	CASSLGGQETQYF	TGTGCCAGCAGTTTGGGGGGTCAAGAGACCCAGTACTTC
TRBV29-1	TRBJ2-7	.	.	13	CSVEKDRRGEQYF	TGCAGCGTTGAAAAGGATCGCCGCGGGGAGCAGTACTTC
TRBV14	TRBJ2-5	.	.	17	CASSQDRTGGVQETQYF	TGTGCCAGCAGCCAAGATCGAACGGGGGGCGTTCAAGAGACCCAGTACTTC
TRBV18	TRBJ2-6	.	once	12	CASSLTPRVLTF	TGTGCCAGCTCACTGACTCCCAGGGTCCTGACTTTC
TRBV30	TRBJ2-3	TRBD2	.	16	CAWSVFSGGATDTQYF	TGTGCCTGGAGTGTATTTAGCGGGGGGGCCACAGATACGCAGTATTTT
TRBV2	TRBJ1-1	.	.	13	CASSEDMNTEAFF	TGTGCCAGCAGTGAAGACATGAACACTGAAGCTTTCTTT
TRBV12-3/TRBV12-4	TRBJ1-2	.	.	14	CASSFVFANYGYTF	TGTGCCAGCAGTTTTGTGTTTGCTAACTATGGCTACACCTTC
TRBV25-1	TRBJ1-2	.	.	13	CASSYPTEGGYTF	TGTGCCAGCAGCTACCCGACAGAAGGAGGCTACACCTTC
TRBV29-1	TRBJ2-2	.	.	13	CSVGKANTGELFF	TGCAGCGTCGGCAAAGCGAACACCGGGGAGCTGTTTTTT
TRBV11-1	TRBJ1-2	TRBD1	.	13	CASSPGTEDGYTF	TGTGCCAGCAGTCCTGGGACAGAGGATGGCTACACCTTC
TRBV29-1	TRBJ2-1	TRBD2	.	13	CSLTSGGYNEQFF	TGCAGCCTTACTAGCGGGGGGTACAATGAGCAGTTCTTC
TRBV20-1	TRBJ1-5	.	.	13	CSAMTLPNQPQHF	TGCAGTGCTATGACATTGCCCAATCAGCCCCAGCATTTT
TRBV19	TRBJ2-5	.	.	12	CASSANKETQYF	TGTGCCAGTAGTGCGAACAAGGAGACCCAGTACTTC
TRBV18	TRBJ1-1	.	.	13	CASSPAGATEAFF	TGTGCCAGCTCACCAGCGGGTGCCACTGAAGCTTTCTTT
TRBV5-5	TRBJ1-5	TRBD1	.	15	CASSPWTGETQPQHF	TGTGCCAGCAGCCCATGGACAGGGGAGACTCAGCCCCAGCATTTT
TRBV20-1	TRBJ2-3	.	.	13	CSAFRPGTDTQYF	TGCAGTGCTTTTCGGCCTGGGACAGATACGCAGTATTTT
TRBV5-1	TRBJ2-5	.	.	15	CASSLGGKNQETQYF	TGCGCCAGCAGCTTGGGCGGGAAGAACCAAGAGACCCAGTACTTC
TRBV3-1	TRBJ2-5	TRBD1	.	14	CASIEGQLQETQYF	TGTGCCAGCATCGAGGGACAGTTACAAGAGACCCAGTACTTC
TRBV2	TRBJ1-5	.	.	14	CASSGTVSNQPQHF	TGTGCCAGCAGTGGCACAGTCAGCAATCAGCCCCAGCATTTT
TRBV4-2	TRBJ1-1	.	.	13	CAVGNRVTTEAFF	TGTGCCGTGGGGAACAGGGTAACAACTGAAGCTTTCTTT
TRBV7-3	TRBJ1-1	TRBD1	.	16	CASSLNPGTANTEAFF	TGTGCCAGCAGCTTAAACCCTGGGACAGCGAACACTGAAGCTTTCTTT
TRBV30	TRBJ1-1	TRBD1	.	12	CAWRTGTTEAFF	TGTGCCTGGAGGACAGGGACCACTGAAGCTTTCTTT
TRBV14	TRBJ2-5	.	.	15	CASSRPDRIQETQYF	TGTGCCAGCAGCCGCCCCGACAGGATCCAAGAGACCCAGTACTTC
TRBV11-2	TRBJ2-1	.	.	14	CASSLDALRTEQFF	TGTGCCAGCAGCTTAGACGCTTTAAGGACAGAGCAGTTCTTC
TRBV28	TRBJ1-1	.	.	14	CASSLVYGNTEAFF	TGTGCCAGCAGTTTAGTTTACGGTAACACTGAAGCTTTCTTT
TRBV29-1	TRBJ2-1	TRBD1	once	17	CSVEGAWAGGAYNEQFF	TGCAGCGTTGAAGGGGCATGGGCAGGGGGCGCCTACAATGAGCAGTTCTTC
TRBV20-1	TRBJ2-5	.	.	12	CSARDYMGTQYF	TGCAGTGCTAGAGATTATATGGGGACCCAGTACTTC
TRBV7-2	TRBJ2-5	.	.	15	CASSATRDNQETQYF	TGTGCCAGCAGCGCGACACGGGACAACCAAGAGACCCAGTACTTC
TRBV19	TRBJ1-5	.	.	14	CASSTGNLNQPQHF	TGTGCCAGCTCCACAGGGAACCTTAATCAGCCCCAGCATTTT
TRBV20-1	TRBJ2-7	.	.	13	CSARTPKDYEQYF	TGCAGTGCTAGAACTCCAAAGGATTACGAGCAGTACTTC
TRBV6-5	TRBJ2-7	.	.	14	CASSYSPAKPRQYF	TGTGCCAGCAGTTACTCTCCGGCAAAACCTCGGCAGTACTTC
TRBV4-1	TRBJ1-2	.	.	16	CASSQFSGRGRYGYTF	TGCGCCAGCAGCCAATTTTCGGGCAGGGGCCGGTATGGCTACACCTTC
TRBV7-9	TRBJ2-3	.	.	17	CASSLGVADTSTDTQYF	TGTGCCAGCAGCTTAGGGGTAGCGGACACTAGCACAGATACGCAGTATTTT
TRBV6-2/TRBV6-3	TRBJ2-1	TRBD2	few	17	CASTPPTLAGGFNEQFF	TGTGCCAGCACCCCTCCGACACTAGCGGGAGGGTTCAATGAGCAGTTCTTC
TRBV7-8	TRBJ2-5	.	once	14	CASSPSVRGETQYF	TGTGCCAGCAGCCCCAGTGTCAGGGGAGAGACCCAGTACTTC
TRBV9	TRBJ1-1	TRBD1	.	13	CASSEGATTEAFF	TGTGCCAGCAGCGAGGGGGCCACCACTGAAGCTTTCTTT
TRBV29-1	TRBJ2-1	.	.	14	CSARLSGTYNEQFF	TGCAGCGCCCGCTTAAGCGGCACCTACAATGAGCAGTTCTTC
TRBV29-1	TRBJ2-1	TRBD2	.	18	CSVLQGGLAGTGRNEQFF	TGCAGCGTACTACAGGGAGGGTTAGCGGGAACGGGAAGGAATGAGCAGTTCTTC
TRBV28	TRBJ1-1	.	.	15	CASTSAGTENTEAFF	TGTGCCTCGACCTCGGCGGGGACCGAGAACACTGAAGCTTTCTTT
TRBV6-5	TRBJ2-1	TRBD2	.	13	CASSQEIAGEQFF	TGTGCCAGCAGTCAGGAGATAGCGGGAGAGCAGTTCTTC
TRBV27	TRBJ2-5	TRBD1	.	15	CASSAGTGRVETQYF	TGTGCCAGCAGTGCCGGGACAGGACGTGTTGAGACCCAGTACTTC
TRBV28	TRBJ2-1	.	.	12	CASSLSTDKQFF	TGTGCCAGCAGTTTATCGACAGATAAGCAGTTCTTC
TRBV9	TRBJ2-7	TRBD1	once	15	CASSETTGAAYEQYF	TGTGCCAGCAGTGAAACAACAGGGGCGGCCTACGAGCAGTACTTC
TRBV20-1	TRBJ2-1	TRBD1	.	16	CSARDGGQGARNEQFF	TGCAGTGCTAGAGATGGAGGACAGGGGGCGCGGAATGAGCAGTTCTTC
TRBV20-1	TRBJ1-5	.	.	13	CSARQTSNQPQHF	TGCAGTGCTAGACAGACTAGCAATCAGCCCCAGCATTTT
TRBV6-1	TRBJ2-2	TRBD1	.	16	CASSRRTGRQAGELFF	TGTGCCAGCAGCCGCCGGACAGGGAGGCAGGCCGGGGAGCTGTTTTTT
TRBV5-1	TRBJ2-1	TRBD2	.	16	CASSSEPGLAGGGQFF	TGCGCCAGCAGCTCGGAGCCGGGACTAGCGGGAGGCGGGCAGTTCTTC
TRBV29-1	TRBJ1-2	.	.	12	CSVGDGNYGYTF	TGCAGCGTTGGCGACGGAAACTATGGCTACACCTTC
TRBV7-3	TRBJ2-1	.	.	15	CASSRSSSSYNEQFF	TGTGCCAGCAGCCGAAGCTCCAGCTCCTACAATGAGCAGTTCTTC